The 13 T cell receptor beta chains presented below share a single source sample, sequenced in a study of graft-versus-host responses after intestinal transplantation. Graft material was processed, releasing intraepithelial and lamina propria lymphocytes. Clones were read by immunoSEQ multiplex PCR, and TCRdb kept only the in-frame ones, dropping some. This sample has about 22,000 clones, with around 77% found just once. Sequenced material: ileum tissue, taken 12 days after intestinal transplant. The receptors come from a human patient who received an intestinal transplant, so some T cells may come from the graft donor.

The chain links TRBV4-1 to TRBJ2-3; the match to TRBD2 covers 9 bases. Germline V gives CDR1 MGHRA, CDR2 YSYEKL. V lost 9 bases and J lost 2; bases outside the gene matches: 21. The CDR3 covers 19 residues. The CDR3: CARAPTRGGGSRYTDTQYF. Here the CDR3 DNA reads TGCGCCAGGGCCCCAACCCGCGGGGGGGGTTCGAGGTACACAGATACGCAGTATTTT.

The gene calls are TRBV7-9 and TRBJ1-1, with D tentatively TRBD1 (5 bases). Looked up from germline, CDR1 is SEHNR and CDR2 is FQNEAQ (reference sequence). Trimming shortened V by 5 bases and J by 8 bases, and 9 bases separated the two germline ends. The CDR3 has 11 residues. Here the CDR3 reads CASSRGLEAFF. The CDR3 DNA follows: TGTGCCAGCAGCCGGGGGTTAGAAGCTTTCTTT. Based on the CDR3 plus reference TRBV7-9 and TRBJ1-1, the full variable domain is DTGVSQNPRHKITKRGQNVTFRCDPISEHNRLYWYRQTLGQGPEFLTYFQNEAQLEKSRLLSDRFSAERPKGSFSTLEIQRTEQGDSAMYLCASSRGLEAFFGQGTRLTVV.

V is TRBV7-2 and J is TRBJ2-5; 11 nucleotides line up with TRBD2. The CDR3 totals 17 residues. The V segment lost 3 bases and the J segment 7 bases; nucleotides outside the gene matches: 13. Germline lookup yields CDR1 SGHTA and CDR2 FQGNSA. The CDR3 spells CASSFSGGGTLGGTQYF. The CDR3 DNA follows: TGTGCCAGCAGCTTTAGCGGGGGGGGTACCTTGGGCGGGACCCAGTACTTC.

The rearrangement uses TRBV9 and TRBJ1-4, with D maybe TRBD1 (5 bases). Germline CDR1 SGDLS, CDR2 YYNGEE. V was clipped by 1 base and J by 5 bases, with 9 bases between them. The CDR3 totals 14 residues. The CDR3 region has the DNA TGTGCCAGCAGCGTAAAAGCAGGGAATGAAAAACTGTTTTTT. It specifies CASSVKAGNEKLFF.

The J gene is TRBJ2-7, the V gene TRBV15, with TRBD2 as a possible D gene (6 bases). This CDR3 spans 16 amino acids. CDR1 and CDR2 (germline): LNHNV, YYDKDF (reference sequence). Trimming took 2 bases from V and 5 from J, leaving 19 bases between them. The CDR3 loop is CATSRNLGGSVNEQYF. In DNA form, the CDR3 reads TGTGCCACCAGCAGAAACCTTGGGGGGAGTGTCAACGAGCAGTACTTC.

V is TRBV10-3 and J is TRBJ2-5; D might be TRBD2 (5 bases). Germline lookup yields CDR1 ENHRY and CDR2 SYGVKD. This CDR3 has 13 residues. V lost 2 bases to trimming and J lost 5 bases, with 9 bases between them. The CDR3 sequence: CAISEDYLETQYF. CDR3 DNA: TGTGCCATCAGTGAGGACTATTTGGAGACCCAGTACTTC.

The chain links TRBV18 to TRBJ1-1; no definite D call. Deletions cut 3 bases from V and 5 bases from J, with 13 bases between. The CDR3 is 14 amino acids. Looked up from germline, CDR1 is KGHSH and CDR2 is LQKENI. The CDR3 DNA reads TGTGCCAGCTCACCGTACTGGGGAGGGACTGAAGCTTTCTTT. It translates to CASSPYWGGTEAFF.

This sequence joins TRBV18 and TRBJ2-3; tentatively, D is TRBD2 (6 bases). Trimming removed 6 bases at V and 2 bases at J, with 12 bases between. Per germline, CDR1 KGHSH and CDR2 LQKENI. This CDR3 contains 14 residues. The CDR3, as DNA: TGTGCCAGCTCCCTCGGGACTCTCACAGATACGCAGTATTTT. Translated: CASSLGTLTDTQYF. The full variable domain, rest sourced from reference TRBV18 and TRBJ2-3, is NAGVMQNPRHLVRRRGQEARLRCSPMKGHSHVYWYRQLPEEGLKFMVYLQKENIIDESGMPKERFSAEFPKEGPSILRIQQVVRGDSAAYFCASSLGTLTDTQYFGPGTRLTVL.

The rearrangement joins TRBV11-2 to TRBJ2-7; 8 bases match TRBD2. This CDR3 has 14 residues. With V trimmed by 5 bases and J by 2 bases, 5 bases remained unmatched. In germline, CDR1 is SGHAT, CDR2 FQNNGV. The CDR3 here is CASSLGLVPYEQYF. The CDR3 nucleotides read TGTGCCAGCAGCCTGGGACTAGTCCCCTACGAGCAGTACTTC.

This chain links TRBV7-9 with TRBJ1-4, with D maybe TRBD1 (5 bases). The germline gives CDR1 SEHNR, CDR2 FQNEAQ (reference sequence). The CDR3 extends over 15 amino acids. Trimming took 5 bases from V and 1 from J, leaving 11 bases between them. In DNA form, the CDR3 reads TGTGCCAGCAGCCGAGCCGGGGGAACTAATGAAAAACTGTTTTTT. Residues: CASSRAGGTNEKLFF.

V gene TRBV5-5 combines with J gene TRBJ2-5, with D possibly TRBD2 on 5 matching bases. Germline CDR1 reads SGHKS; CDR2 reads YYEKEE (reference sequence). V lost 4 bases to trimming and J lost 5 bases, with 9 bases between them. This CDR3 has 12 amino acids. The CDR3 is CASSRPGETQYF. DNA for the CDR3: TGTGCCAGCAGCCGACCGGGGGAGACCCAGTACTTC.

This chain uses TRBV28 with TRBJ2-1, with 8 bases fitting TRBD2. Trimming removed 7 bases from V and 8 bases from J; junction bases left unmatched: 13. The CDR3 is 15 residues long. Germline CDR1 and CDR2: MDHEN and SYDVKM. CDR3 sequence: CASNGASGRFHEQFF. The CDR3 bases are TGTGCCAGCAATGGGGCCAGCGGGAGATTCCATGAGCAGTTCTTC.

The chain employs TRBV27 and TRBJ2-2; 8 bases fit TRBD1. Germline V gene sequence: CDR1 MNHEY, CDR2 SMNVEV (reference sequence). This CDR3 comprises 13 residues. Germline trimming cut 6 bases from V and 3 bases from J; bases unmatched to any gene: 0. As DNA, the CDR3 is TGTGCCAGCAGGACAGGGGACACCGGGGAGCTGTTTTTT. This encodes CASRTGDTGELFF.